Each of the 29 T cell receptor beta chains below was sequenced from the same sample in a study of OX40 agonist ivuxolimab in advanced cancers. Method: immunoSEQ multiplex PCR; TCRdb's copy keeps in-frame clones and lacks some. The data hold over 5,500 clones, with about two thirds observed a single time. Source: CD4+ or CD8+ T cells sorted from blood, taken in a trial of the OX40 agonist ivuxolimab. Every receptor here comes from an adult with an advanced solid tumor such as melanoma, head and neck, liver or kidney cancer.

This rearrangement joins TRBV7-2 to TRBJ2-1; perhaps TRBD2 as D (6 bases). There are 15 residues in the CDR3. V was pared by 5 bases and J by 6 bases, with 17 bases between. Germline CDR1 SGHTA, CDR2 FQGNSA. The CDR3, as DNA: TGTGCCAGCAGCCCAGACCAACTAGCTGTCAATGAGCAGTTCTTC. Its protein is CASSPDQLAVNEQFF.

This clone was found a few times. V and J are TRBV4-1 and TRBJ1-2, with TRBD1 as a possible D gene (5 bases). Per germline, CDR1 MGHRA and CDR2 YSYEKL. CDR3 length equals 13 residues. V was pared by 5 bases and J by 7 bases, with 14 bases between. The CDR3 is CASSGGLVRGYTF. CDR3 DNA sequence: TGCGCCAGCAGCGGGGGGTTGGTCCGTGGCTACACCTTC.

The chain has TRBV2 and TRBJ2-5, with 7 bases aligning to TRBD1. Trimming at V came to 4 bases and at J to 2 bases, leaving 4 bases not matched to a gene. The CDR3 totals 14 residues. Germline loops: CDR1 SNHLY, CDR2 FYNNEI. Here the CDR3 DNA reads TGTGCCAGCAGTGCCGGGACAGTTCAAGAGACCCAGTACTTC. It yields the protein CASSAGTVQETQYF.

The chain links TRBV7-9 to TRBJ2-3; no reliable D call. The germline CDR1 and CDR2 sequences are SEHNR and FQNEAQ (reference sequence). CDR3 length equals 14 residues. With 3 bases removed from V and 3 bases from J, the gap between germline ends came to 10 bases. CDR3 bases: TGTGCCAGCAGCTTCGGTCATCTTACAGATACGCAGTATTTT. It encodes CASSFGHLTDTQYF.

The genes are TRBV6-5 and TRBJ2-5; D is unclear. V lost 0 bases and J lost 1, with 6 bases in between. The CDR3 is 14 amino acids. The V gene's germline CDR1 is MNHEY and CDR2 SVGAGI. The CDR3 nucleotides read TGTGCCAGCAGTTACTCTTATTCCCAAGAGACCCAGTACTTC. Its protein product is CASSYSYSQETQYF.

By share, this clone counts as medium-sized. This same CDR3 is encoded by further DNA sequences in the sample. The CDR3 DNA follows: TGTGCCAGTAGTATCTGGACAGGGGATCAGCCCCAGCATTTT. Protein: CASSIWTGDQPQHF. The chain combines TRBV19 with TRBJ1-5, with 9 nucleotides matching TRBD1. CDR3 length: 14 amino acids. The ends lost 3 bases at V and 5 bases at J; junction bases unmatched: 2. CDR1 is LNHDA and CDR2 is SQIVND in the germline V gene (reference sequence).

This clone was observed a few times. The chain uses TRBV4-1 and TRBJ2-5; 9 nucleotides agree with TRBD1. Germline V gene lookup returns CDR1 MGHRA and CDR2 YSYEKL. Trimming took 4 bases from V and 5 from J; bases not matched to a gene: 5. The CDR3 runs 14 residues. CDR3 in amino acids: CASSPHRGLETQYF. In nucleotides, the CDR3 is TGCGCCAGCAGCCCCCACAGGGGGCTGGAGACCCAGTACTTC.

The V and J genes are TRBV4-3 and TRBJ2-3, with D perhaps matching TRBD2 (7 bases). CDR3 length: 16 amino acids. Germline lookup yields CDR1 LGHNA and CDR2 YSLEER. Trimming cost V 0 bases and J 7 bases, with 17 bases left between them. The chain's CDR3 is CASSQDMGGLGHTQYF. CDR3 DNA sequence: TGCGCCAGCAGCCAAGATATGGGGGGGCTTGGGCATACGCAGTATTTT.

V is TRBV6-5 and J is TRBJ2-3; 11 nucleotides match TRBD2. Per germline, CDR1 MNHEY and CDR2 SVGAGI. V gave up 5 bases and J gave up 6 bases; unmatched junction bases: 7. The CDR3 length is 15 residues. CDR3 loop: CASSLAGGEYDTQYF. CDR3 DNA: TGTGCCAGCAGTCTAGCGGGAGGAGAATATGATACGCAGTATTTT.

The chain links TRBV20-1 to TRBJ1-2; D remains unclear. CDR1 is DFQATT, CDR2 SNEGSKA, per germline (reference sequence). The ends were cut back, 5 bases at V and 7 bases at J, with 11 bases in the middle. CDR3 length: 11 amino acids. Here the CDR3 DNA reads TGCAGTGCTCCACTCGGGCCTGGCTACACCTTC. This sequence encodes CSAPLGPGYTF.

This chain joins TRBV7-6 and TRBJ1-2; 12 bases match TRBD1. Trimming removed 5 bases from V and 4 bases from J; junction bases left unmatched: 5. Germline V gene sequence: CDR1 SGHVS, CDR2 FNYEAQ. The CDR3 length is 15 residues. Written as DNA, the CDR3 is TGTGCCAGCAGCGGGGACAGGGGGCGCGTCTATGGCTACACCTTC. Protein sequence: CASSGDRGRVYGYTF.

The chain has TRBV5-6 and TRBJ2-5; D may be TRBD2 (6 bases). Trimming shortened V by 4 bases and J by 0 bases, and 10 bases separated the two germline ends. The CDR3 spans 14 residues. The germline V gene has CDR1 SGHDT and CDR2 YYEEEE. The DNA of the CDR3 is TGTGCCAGCAGCCCACGGGACTACCAAGAGACCCAGTACTTC. Its translation: CASSPRDYQETQYF.

The table lists this clone with a few counts. The chain uses TRBV29-1 and TRBJ2-1; tentative D call: TRBD2 (6 bases). Between the trimmed V and J ends, which lost 3 bases and 5 bases, there was a span of 8 bases. The CDR3 covers 12 residues. CDR1 is SQVTM and CDR2 is ANQGSEA in the germline V gene. CDR3 region: CSVEWRDNEQFF. The CDR3 nucleotides are TGCAGCGTTGAGTGGAGGGACAATGAGCAGTTCTTC.

The J gene is TRBJ1-1, the V gene TRBV5-4; TRBD1 is a possible D gene (6 bases). Trimming left V 0 bases short and J 4 bases short, with 7 bases between. Germline loops: CDR1 SGHNT, CDR2 YYREEE (reference sequence). The CDR3 runs 13 residues. The CDR3 protein is CASSLVDSTEAFF. For the CDR3, the DNA is TGTGCCAGCAGCTTGGTGGACAGCACTGAAGCTTTCTTT.

The genes are TRBV28 and TRBJ1-1; weak D call: TRBD1 (5 bases). This CDR3 has 13 amino acids. Trimming left V 3 bases short and J 5 bases short, with 10 bases between. CDR1 is MDHEN, CDR2 SYDVKM, per germline. The CDR3 DNA reads TGTGCCAGCAGTTTGGGGGGTCGGACTGAAGCTTTCTTT. Translating it yields CASSLGGRTEAFF.

This clone was counted between two and nine times. The chain combines TRBV28 with TRBJ1-2; TRBD1 aligns across 7 bases. Trimming removed 6 bases from V and 1 base from J; junction bases left unmatched: 2. The V gene's germline CDR1 is MDHEN and CDR2 SYDVKM. CDR3 length: 13 amino acids. This chain's CDR3 is CASRGQINYGYTF. The CDR3 DNA sequence: TGTGCCAGCAGGGGACAGATTAACTATGGCTACACCTTC.

In its sample, this clone was seen a few times. The chain links TRBV30 to TRBJ2-3; D is undetermined. The CDR3 covers 13 residues. V was cut by 2 bases and J by 0 bases, with 6 bases left in between. CDR1 and CDR2 from the germline V gene are GTSNPN and SVGIG (reference sequence). CDR3: CAWSLTSTDTQYF. For the CDR3, the DNA is TGTGCCTGGAGTCTAACAAGCACAGATACGCAGTATTTT.

This clone turned up a few times. An end of the junction does not agree with germline; a read error may underlie this. This sample includes further DNA sequences coding for the same CDR3. The V gene is TRBV4-1, the J gene TRBJ2-5; D is tentatively TRBD1 or TRBD2 (7 bases each). Germline CDR1 and CDR2: MGHRA and YSYEKL. CDR3 size: 15 residues. CDR3 bases: TGTGCCAGCAGCCAAGGCGAGGGAGGGGGCGAGACCCAGTACTTC. Translating it yields CASSQGEGGGETQYF.

This chain links TRBV7-6 with TRBJ1-3; 7 bases fit TRBD1. In germline, CDR1 is SGHVS, CDR2 FNYEAQ. Germline trimming cut 0 bases from V and 4 bases from J; bases unmatched to any gene: 3. CDR3 length equals 15 residues. The CDR3 DNA is TGTGCCAGCAGCTTAGCCCAGGGGGAGGGAAACACCATATATTTT. Its translation: CASSLAQGEGNTIYF. Looking up the rest from reference TRBV7-6 and TRBJ1-3 gives the full variable domain: GAGVSQSPRYKVTKRGQDVALRCDPISGHVSLYWYRQALGQGPEFLTYFNYEAQQDKSGLPNDRFSAERPEGSISTLTIQRTEQRDSAMYRCASSLAQGEGNTIYFGEGSWLTVV.

The rearrangement uses TRBV6-5 and TRBJ2-7; TRBD1 aligns across 9 bases. The CDR3 runs to 15 residues. The V and J ends lost 6 bases and 2 bases, in that order; junction bases with no gene match: 8. Looked up from germline, CDR1 is MNHEY and CDR2 is SVGAGI. The CDR3 here is CASSLSGTGTYEQYF. The CDR3 DNA reads as TGTGCCAGCAGCCTCTCCGGGACAGGGACCTACGAGCAGTACTTC.

The rearrangement links TRBV5-6 to TRBJ2-7; TRBD2 matches at 11 bases. Unmatched junction bases numbered 8, after V lost 0 bases and J lost 6 bases. Germline CDR1 is SGHDT and CDR2 is YYEEEE. This CDR3 contains 16 residues. CDR3 sequence (DNA): TGTGCCAGCAGCTTGGAAGGGTCTAGCGGGAGGCCCGAGCAGTACTTC. This translates into CASSLEGSSGRPEQYF.

The chain couples TRBV5-1 to TRBJ2-7; 9 bases fit TRBD1. The length of the CDR3 is 14 residues. CDR1 and CDR2 (germline): SGHRS, YFSETQ. The V gene end was trimmed by 4 bases and the J gene end by 4 bases; junction bases not matched to a gene: 6. The CDR3 region is CASSGTGGDYEQYF. CDR3 nucleotides: TGCGCCAGCAGCGGAACAGGGGGCGATTACGAGCAGTACTTC.

This chain links TRBV5-3 with TRBJ1-5; D possibly corresponds to TRBD1 (5 bases). TRBV5-3 is an ORF for which the function is uncertain. Trimming pared 8 bases from V and 3 bases from J, leaving 18 bases between. This CDR3 spans 15 amino acids. The CDR3 coding sequence is TGTGCCAGCCCAAGGGACGCCGCTTTCAATCAGCCCCAGCATTTT. Amino acids: CASPRDAAFNQPQHF.

The chain links TRBV9 to TRBJ1-1; TRBD1 matches at 7 bases. Germline V gene lookup returns CDR1 SGDLS and CDR2 YYNGEE. V lost 4 bases and J lost 0; bases outside the gene matches: 9. This CDR3 is 16 amino acids long. The CDR3 region has the DNA TGTGCCAGCAGCCCCTGGGACAGACCTATGAACACTGAAGCTTTCTTT. It translates to CASSPWDRPMNTEAFF.

Comments on this clone: Mismatch with germline at one junction end may stem from a read error. The CDR3 DNA follows: TGCGCCAGCAGCCAGAGCTCTGGAAACACCATATATTTT. Its translation is CASSQSSGNTIYF. The chain links TRBV7-2 to TRBJ1-3; D gene unclear. Per germline, CDR1 SGHTA and CDR2 FQGNSA. There are 13 residues in the CDR3.

This rearrangement joins TRBV7-9 to TRBJ2-7; D may correspond to TRBD1 or TRBD2 (6 bases each). V was clipped by 2 bases and J by 4 bases, with 12 bases between them. The CDR3 consists of 14 residues. The germline V gene encodes CDR1 SEHNR and CDR2 FQNEAQ (reference sequence). CDR3 loop: CASSLSGGGYEQYF. In nucleotides, the CDR3 is TGTGCCAGCAGCTTATCCGGGGGCGGTTACGAGCAGTACTTC.

The rearrangement links TRBV6-5 to TRBJ2-7; D is possibly TRBD1 (5 bases). CDR1 and CDR2 from the germline V gene are MNHEY and SVGAGI. The CDR3 is 14 amino acids. V lost 10 bases to trimming and J lost 5 bases, with 21 bases between them. The CDR3 protein is CATTSGNYGDEQYF. CDR3 nucleotides: TGTGCCACTACTTCAGGGAATTACGGTGACGAGCAGTACTTC.

V gene TRBV30 combines with J gene TRBJ2-3; D gene uncertain. Germline V gene lookup returns CDR1 GTSNPN and CDR2 SVGIG (reference sequence). V dropped 7 bases and J dropped 7 bases, with 15 bases sitting between them. The length of the CDR3 is 12 residues. CDR3 nucleotide sequence: TGTGCCTACACGGACCCACGGAATACGCAGTATTTT. As protein: CAYTDPRNTQYF.

This clone was seen a handful of times. The genes are TRBV10-1 and TRBJ2-3; TRBD2 aligns across 10 bases. Trimming at V came to 7 bases and at J to 5 bases, leaving 6 bases not matched to a gene. The CDR3 consists of 14 residues. Per the germline V gene, CDR1 is WNHNN and CDR2 is SYGVQD (reference sequence). The CDR3 sequence: CASNSGGRGDTQYF. The DNA of the CDR3 is TGCGCCAGCAATAGCGGGGGGCGGGGAGATACGCAGTATTTT.